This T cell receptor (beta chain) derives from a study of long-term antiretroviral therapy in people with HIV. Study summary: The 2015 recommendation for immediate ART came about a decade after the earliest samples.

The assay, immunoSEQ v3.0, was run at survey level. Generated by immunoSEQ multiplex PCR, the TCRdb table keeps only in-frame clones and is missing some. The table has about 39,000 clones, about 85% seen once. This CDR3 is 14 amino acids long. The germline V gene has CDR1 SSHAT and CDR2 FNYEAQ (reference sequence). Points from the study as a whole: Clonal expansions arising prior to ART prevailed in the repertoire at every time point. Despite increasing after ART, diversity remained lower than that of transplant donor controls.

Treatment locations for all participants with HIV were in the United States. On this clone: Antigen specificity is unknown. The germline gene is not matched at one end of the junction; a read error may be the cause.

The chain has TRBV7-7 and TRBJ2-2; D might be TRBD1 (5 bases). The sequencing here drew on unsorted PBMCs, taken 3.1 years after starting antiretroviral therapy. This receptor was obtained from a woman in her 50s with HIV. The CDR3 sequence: CASSSSGLTGELFF. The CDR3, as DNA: TGTGCTAGCAGCTCGTCAGGGCTCACCGGGGAGCTGTTTTTT.